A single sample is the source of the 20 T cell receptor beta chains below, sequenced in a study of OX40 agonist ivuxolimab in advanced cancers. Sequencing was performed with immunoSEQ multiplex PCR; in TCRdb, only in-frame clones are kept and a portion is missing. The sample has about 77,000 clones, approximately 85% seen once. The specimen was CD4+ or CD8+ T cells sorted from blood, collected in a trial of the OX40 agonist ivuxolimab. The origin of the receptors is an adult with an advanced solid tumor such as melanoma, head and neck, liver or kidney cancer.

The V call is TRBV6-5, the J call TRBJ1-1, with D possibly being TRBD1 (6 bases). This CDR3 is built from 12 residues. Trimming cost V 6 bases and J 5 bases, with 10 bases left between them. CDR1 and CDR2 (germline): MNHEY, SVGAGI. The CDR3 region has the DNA TGTGCCAGCAGAGTCAGGGGAACTGAAGCTTTCTTT. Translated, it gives CASRVRGTEAFF.

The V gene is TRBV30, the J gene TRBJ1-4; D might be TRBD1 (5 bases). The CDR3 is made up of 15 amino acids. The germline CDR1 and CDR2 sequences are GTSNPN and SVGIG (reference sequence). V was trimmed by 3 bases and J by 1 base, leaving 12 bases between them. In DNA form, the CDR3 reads TGTGCCTGGAGGGTAATCGGACAAACTAATGAAAAACTGTTTTTT. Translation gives CAWRVIGQTNEKLFF. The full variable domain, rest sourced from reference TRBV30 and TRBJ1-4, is SQTIHQWPATLVQPVGSPLSLECTVEGTSNPNLYWYRQAAGRGLQLLFYSVGIGQISSEVPQNLSASRPQDRQFILSSKKLLLSDSGFYLCAWRVIGQTNEKLFFGSGTQLSVL.

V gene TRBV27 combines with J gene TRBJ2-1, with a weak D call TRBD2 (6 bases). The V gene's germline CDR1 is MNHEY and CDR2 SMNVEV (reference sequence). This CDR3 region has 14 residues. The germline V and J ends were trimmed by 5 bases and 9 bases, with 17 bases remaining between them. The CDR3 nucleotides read TGTGCCAGCAGTACCCGACTAGGGAGGAGTGAGCAGTTCTTC. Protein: CASSTRLGRSEQFF.

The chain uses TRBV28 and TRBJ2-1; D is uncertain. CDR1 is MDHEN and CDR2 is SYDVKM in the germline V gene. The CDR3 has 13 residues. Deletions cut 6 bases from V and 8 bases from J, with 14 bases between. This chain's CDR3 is CASRVGSGDEQFF. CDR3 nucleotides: TGTGCCAGCAGGGTAGGGTCTGGCGATGAGCAGTTCTTC.

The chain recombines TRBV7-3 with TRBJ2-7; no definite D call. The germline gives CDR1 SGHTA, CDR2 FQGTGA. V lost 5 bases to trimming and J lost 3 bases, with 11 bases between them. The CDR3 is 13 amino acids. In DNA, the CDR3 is TGTGCCAGCAGCAACCTCCCGGGCTACGAGCAGTACTTC. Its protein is CASSNLPGYEQYF.

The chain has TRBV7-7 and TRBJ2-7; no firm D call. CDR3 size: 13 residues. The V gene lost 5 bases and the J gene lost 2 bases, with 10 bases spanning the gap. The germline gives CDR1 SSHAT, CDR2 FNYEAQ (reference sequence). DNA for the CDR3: TGTGCCAGCAGCCTCGGTAAGGCCTACGAGCAGTACTTC. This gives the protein CASSLGKAYEQYF.

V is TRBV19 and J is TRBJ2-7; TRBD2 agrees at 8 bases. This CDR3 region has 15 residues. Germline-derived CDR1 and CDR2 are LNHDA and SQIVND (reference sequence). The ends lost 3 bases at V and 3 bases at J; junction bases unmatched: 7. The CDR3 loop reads CASSIKAGDVYEQYF. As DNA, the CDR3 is TGTGCCAGTAGTATTAAAGCGGGAGACGTCTACGAGCAGTACTTC.

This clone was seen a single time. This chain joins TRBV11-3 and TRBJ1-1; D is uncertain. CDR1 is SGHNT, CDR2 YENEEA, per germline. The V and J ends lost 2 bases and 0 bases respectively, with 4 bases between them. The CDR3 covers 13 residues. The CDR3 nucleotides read TGTGCCAGCAGCTTACAACTGAACACTGAAGCTTTCTTT. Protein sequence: CASSLQLNTEAFF.

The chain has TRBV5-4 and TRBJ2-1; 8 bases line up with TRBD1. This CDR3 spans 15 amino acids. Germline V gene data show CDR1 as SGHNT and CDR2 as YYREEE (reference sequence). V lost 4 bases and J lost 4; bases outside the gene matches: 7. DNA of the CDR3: TGTGCCAGCAGCATAGGACAGGGTGGGTACAATGAGCAGTTCTTC. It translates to CASSIGQGGYNEQFF.

The CDR3 here is CASSRSDAPSGANVLTF. CDR3 in DNA: TGTGCCAGCAGCAGGTCAGACGCGCCCTCTGGGGCCAACGTCCTGACTTTC. The genes are TRBV5-6 and TRBJ2-6, with no clear D. Trimming pared 4 bases from V and 0 bases from J, leaving 14 bases between. This CDR3 spans 17 amino acids. Germline assignment: CDR1 SGHDT and CDR2 YYEEEE. Variable domain in full (rest from reference TRBV5-6 and TRBJ2-6): DAGVTQSPTHLIKTRGQQVTLRCSPKSGHDTVSWYQQALGQGPQFIFQYYEEEERQRGNFPDRFSGHQFPNYSSELNVNALLLGDSALYLCASSRSDAPSGANVLTFGAGSRLTVL.

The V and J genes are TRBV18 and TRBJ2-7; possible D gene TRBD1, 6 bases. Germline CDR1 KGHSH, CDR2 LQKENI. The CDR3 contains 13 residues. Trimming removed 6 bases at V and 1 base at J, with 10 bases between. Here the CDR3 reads CASSPDSSYEQYF. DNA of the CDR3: TGTGCCAGCTCTCCGGACAGTTCCTACGAGCAGTACTTC.

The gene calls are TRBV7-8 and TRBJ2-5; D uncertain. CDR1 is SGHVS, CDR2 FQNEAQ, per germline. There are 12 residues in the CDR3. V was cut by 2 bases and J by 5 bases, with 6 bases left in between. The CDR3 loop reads CASSLSSETQYF. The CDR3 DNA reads TGTGCCAGCAGCTTATCAAGTGAGACCCAGTACTTC.

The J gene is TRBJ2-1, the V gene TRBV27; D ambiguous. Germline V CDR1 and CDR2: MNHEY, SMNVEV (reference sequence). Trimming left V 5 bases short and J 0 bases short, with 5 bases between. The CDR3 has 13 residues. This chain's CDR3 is CASSLSSYNEQFF. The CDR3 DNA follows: TGTGCCAGCAGTCTCAGCTCCTACAATGAGCAGTTCTTC.

CDR3 loop: CATSTGTETQYF. The CDR3 bases are TGTGCCACCAGCACAGGGACGGAGACCCAGTACTTC. V and J are TRBV15 and TRBJ2-5; the D call may be TRBD1 or TRBD2 (5 bases each). This CDR3 region has 12 residues. The germline V and J ends were trimmed by 4 bases and 5 bases, with 8 bases remaining between them. From germline, CDR1 is LNHNV and CDR2 YYDKDF (reference sequence).

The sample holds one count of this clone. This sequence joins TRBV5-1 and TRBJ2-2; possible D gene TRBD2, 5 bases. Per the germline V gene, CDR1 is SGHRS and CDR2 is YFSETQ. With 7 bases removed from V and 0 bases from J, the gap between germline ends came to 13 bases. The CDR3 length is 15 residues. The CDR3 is CASEQRPANTGELFF. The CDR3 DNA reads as TGCGCCAGCGAGCAGCGGCCCGCGAACACCGGGGAGCTGTTTTTT. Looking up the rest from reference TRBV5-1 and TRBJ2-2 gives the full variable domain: KAGVTQTPRYLIKTRGQQVTLSCSPISGHRSVSWYQQTPGQGLQFLFEYFSETQRNKGNFPGRFSGRQFSNSRSEMNVSTLELGDSALYLCASEQRPANTGELFFGEGSRLTVL.

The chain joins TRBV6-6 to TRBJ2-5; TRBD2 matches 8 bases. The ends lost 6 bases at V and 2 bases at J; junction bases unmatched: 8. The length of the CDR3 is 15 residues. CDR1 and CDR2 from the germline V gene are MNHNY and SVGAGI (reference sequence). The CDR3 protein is CASSLREGRQETQYF. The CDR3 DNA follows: TGTGCCAGCAGCCTTCGGGAGGGGCGACAAGAGACCCAGTACTTC.

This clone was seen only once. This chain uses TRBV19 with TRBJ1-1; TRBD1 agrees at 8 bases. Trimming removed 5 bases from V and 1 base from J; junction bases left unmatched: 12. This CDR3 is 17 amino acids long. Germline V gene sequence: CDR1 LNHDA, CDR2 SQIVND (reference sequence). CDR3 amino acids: CASSLYGQGVKNTEAFF. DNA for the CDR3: TGTGCCAGTAGTCTTTACGGACAGGGTGTGAAGAACACTGAAGCTTTCTTT.

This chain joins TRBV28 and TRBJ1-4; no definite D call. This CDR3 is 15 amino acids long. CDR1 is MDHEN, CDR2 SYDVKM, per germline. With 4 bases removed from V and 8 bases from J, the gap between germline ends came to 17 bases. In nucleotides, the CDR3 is TGTGCCAGCAGTTCCCGACATGGGATGGAGGAAAAACTGTTTTTT. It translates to CASSSRHGMEEKLFF.

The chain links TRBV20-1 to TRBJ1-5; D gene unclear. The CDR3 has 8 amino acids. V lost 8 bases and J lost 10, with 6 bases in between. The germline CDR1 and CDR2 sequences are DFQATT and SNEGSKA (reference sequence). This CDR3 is CSWGPQHF. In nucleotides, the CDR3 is TGCAGTTGGGGTCCCCAGCATTTT.

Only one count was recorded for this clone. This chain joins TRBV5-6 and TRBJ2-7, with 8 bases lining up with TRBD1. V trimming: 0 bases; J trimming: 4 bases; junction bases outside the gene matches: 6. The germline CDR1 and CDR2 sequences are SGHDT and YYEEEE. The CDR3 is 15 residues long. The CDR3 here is CASSLAPTGAYEQYF. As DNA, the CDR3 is TGTGCCAGCAGCTTGGCCCCGACAGGGGCATACGAGCAGTACTTC. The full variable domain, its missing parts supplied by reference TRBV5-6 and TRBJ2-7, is DAGVTQSPTHLIKTRGQQVTLRCSPKSGHDTVSWYQQALGQGPQFIFQYYEEEERQRGNFPDRFSGHQFPNYSSELNVNALLLGDSALYLCASSLAPTGAYEQYFGPGTRLTVT.